This T cell receptor (beta chain) stems from a study of blood T cell repertoires in COVID-19. Study-wide background: From T cells, B-cell-depleted T cells, or PBMCs came the material, which was cDNA or gDNA.

The age range of participants was 18 to 89 years, with residence in about two dozen US areas. Recovered status applied to Cohort 3 donors who had two consecutive negative PCRs. It also applied to those with clearance or with symptom resolution. As originally analysed: Amplification of reference gene primers provided the estimated nucleated cell counts. The data were produced by immunoSEQ multiplex PCR, yet TCRdb's version contains in-frame clones alone and is incomplete. Clone size and V and J calls were adopted from that table, with D and trimming inferred from the DNA. Of over 200,000 clones listed, approximately 80% were seen once; the top ten hold 14% to 15%. V shed 3 bases and J 4 bases; nucleotides not matched to a gene: 12. CDR1 and CDR2 from the germline V gene are SGHNT and YYREEE (reference sequence). The length of the CDR3 is 17 residues.

The chain links TRBV5-4 to TRBJ2-2, with TRBD1 matching over 7 bases. This clonotype originated in a man aged 35-49 years who had recovered from COVID-19. The sequencing sample was made of PBMCs or T cells enriched from blood (not recorded which). The CDR3 DNA reads TGTGCCAGCAGCTCACTTACAGGCAGGGGGAGCACCGGGGAGCTGTTTTTT. This codes for CASSSLTGRGSTGELFF.